These 27 T cell receptor beta chains originate from one sample sequenced in a study of cytomegalovirus exposure and HLA in healthy donors. PCR amplification relied on 60 Vbeta primers (plus 13 Jbeta primers). Assay: immunoSEQ multiplex PCR; the TCRdb copy retains only in-frame clones and omits some. The sample includes some 190,000 clones, about four fifths seen only once; the top ten take more than 1.5%. Sequenced sample: PBMCs. These receptors were collected from a man aged 18 to 30 in good health and CMV-seronegative.

The V call is TRBV19, the J call TRBJ1-5, with a tentative D call TRBD1 (5 bases). Trimming took 4 bases from V and 5 from J, leaving 12 bases between them. The CDR3 extends over 14 amino acids. Per germline, CDR1 LNHDA and CDR2 SQIVND (reference sequence). CDR3 sequence: CASSKGRVDQPQHF. Here the CDR3 DNA reads TGTGCCAGTAGTAAGGGGAGGGTGGATCAGCCCCAGCATTTT.

Comments on this clone: The junction shows a germline mismatch at one end, possibly a read error. This rearrangement joins TRBV7-9 to TRBJ1-1; no clear D. CDR1 and CDR2 (germline): SEHNR, FQNEAQ (reference sequence). The CDR3 spans 14 residues. The CDR3: CSSSPPGVVTEAFF. As DNA, the CDR3 is TGTTCCAGCAGCCCACCCGGGGTTGTGACTGAAGCTTTCTTT.

The chain joins TRBV5-6 to TRBJ2-7; tentative D call: TRBD2 (6 bases). V lost 0 bases to trimming and J lost 3 bases, with 10 bases between them. This CDR3 comprises 14 residues. Germline V gene sequence: CDR1 SGHDT, CDR2 YYEEEE. CDR3 in DNA: TGTGCCAGCAGCTTGGGGGCGGACTACTACGAGCAGTACTTC. Protein sequence: CASSLGADYYEQYF.

The genes are TRBV9 and TRBJ2-3, with a tentative D call TRBD2 (7 bases). CDR1 is SGDLS and CDR2 is YYNGEE in the germline V gene. Trimming took off 3 bases at V and 6 bases at J, with 20 bases between the two ends. The CDR3 covers 16 residues. The CDR3 loop reads CASSGGGTRAVDTQYF. The CDR3, as DNA: TGTGCCAGCAGCGGGGGGGGGACAAGGGCTGTGGATACGCAGTATTTT.

The V gene is TRBV5-1, the J gene TRBJ2-5, with 7 bases aligning to TRBD2. This CDR3 has 14 amino acids. The J segment lost 6 bases and the V segment lost 5 bases, leaving 10 bases of the junction unmatched. The germline gives CDR1 SGHRS, CDR2 YFSETQ. CDR3 in amino acids: CASSPREGLKTQYF. The CDR3 nucleotides are TGCGCCAGCAGTCCCAGGGAGGGGTTAAAGACCCAGTACTTC.

Worth noting for this clone: Mismatch with germline at one junction end may stem from a read error. The chain links TRBV7-7 to TRBJ2-3, with D maybe TRBD2 (5 bases). The CDR3 has 15 residues. CDR1 is SSHAT and CDR2 is FNYEAQ in the germline V gene (reference sequence). The CDR3 nucleotides read TGTGCTAGCAGCCGCGGACTGACTAGCACAGATACGCAGTATTTT. It yields the protein CASSRGLTSTDTQYF. The full variable domain, in which reference TRBV7-7 and TRBJ2-3 provide the parts outside the CDR3, is GAGVSQSPRYKVTKRGQDVTLRCDPISSHATLYWYQQALGQGPEFLTYFNYEAQPDKSGLPSDRFSAERPEGSISTLTIQRTEQRDSAMYRCASSRGLTSTDTQYFGPGTRLTVL.

The chain recombines TRBV7-3 with TRBJ2-1; TRBD2 might be the D (6 bases). V was cut by 5 bases and J by 14 bases, with 13 bases left in between. The germline V gene encodes CDR1 SGHTA and CDR2 FQGTGA. The CDR3 has 11 amino acids. The CDR3 protein is CASSDGGYEFF. As DNA, the CDR3 is TGTGCCAGCAGCGACGGGGGTTACGAGTTCTTC.

The V call is TRBV11-2, the J call TRBJ2-1; 8 nucleotides match TRBD1. After removal of 3 bases from V and 9 bases from J, the junction contained 10 bases not matched to a gene. The CDR3 loop spans 15 amino acids. Germline V gene lookup returns CDR1 SGHAT and CDR2 FQNNGV. CDR3 sequence reads: CASSFEGQAQGEQFF. In DNA form, the CDR3 reads TGTGCCAGCAGCTTCGAGGGACAGGCCCAGGGTGAGCAGTTCTTC.

The genes are TRBV27 and TRBJ2-5; maybe TRBD2 (5 bases). Germline V gene data show CDR1 as MNHEY and CDR2 as SMNVEV (reference sequence). The CDR3 loop spans 14 amino acids. Trimming pared 3 bases from V and 7 bases from J, leaving 15 bases between. The CDR3 DNA is TGTGCCAGCAGTTTTACTGATACTAGAGGGACCCAGTACTTC. It encodes CASSFTDTRGTQYF.

This clone came up a few times. The rearrangement uses TRBV4-3 and TRBJ1-2, with 8 bases that match TRBD1. The CDR3 covers 17 residues. J lost 7 bases, V lost 0 bases, and 13 bases had no gene match. Germline CDR1 LGHNA, CDR2 YSLEER. The DNA for the CDR3 is TGCGCCAGCAGCCAAGAGTTTCGGCAGGGGGCCTCCTCTGGCTACACCTTC. Its protein is CASSQEFRQGASSGYTF.

V and J are TRBV30 and TRBJ1-6, with D unclear. Trimming pared 0 bases from V and 9 bases from J, leaving 9 bases between. The germline V gene has CDR1 GTSNPN and CDR2 SVGIG (reference sequence). This CDR3 has 13 amino acids. The CDR3 DNA reads as TGTGCCTGGAGTGTACGGGAGGTTTCACCCCTCCACTTT. Translated, it gives CAWSVREVSPLHF. Looking up the rest from reference TRBV30 and TRBJ1-6 gives the full variable domain: SQTIHQWPATLVQPVGSPLSLECTVEGTSNPNLYWYRQAAGRGLQLLFYSVGIGQISSEVPQNLSASRPQDRQFILSSKKLLLSDSGFYLCAWSVREVSPLHFGNGTRLTVT.

V is TRBV28 and J is TRBJ2-7; 8 bases are a match to TRBD1. Trimming cost V 6 bases and J 3 bases; bases outside gene matches: 7. The CDR3 length is 14 residues. Germline assignment: CDR1 MDHEN and CDR2 SYDVKM. The CDR3 sequence is CASRDRGQSYEQYF. In nucleotides, the CDR3 is TGTGCCAGCAGAGACAGGGGACAGAGCTACGAGCAGTACTTC.

This clone occurred once. V is TRBV2 and J is TRBJ1-4, with 9 bases matching TRBD1. Germline CDR1 and CDR2: SNHLY and FYNNEI. The junction had 6 bases not matched to a gene; V was cut back by 4 bases and J by 6 bases. The CDR3 length is 15 residues. Here the CDR3 reads CASSGQRQGDEKLFF. The CDR3, as DNA: TGTGCCAGCAGTGGGCAGCGACAGGGGGATGAAAAACTGTTTTTT.

In the case of this clone: Because the CDR3 is missing its conserved closing phenylalanine or tryptophan, this is likely a read error. This rearrangement joins TRBV5-5 to TRBJ2-7; possibly TRBD1 for D (5 bases). The CDR3 spans 14 residues. V lost 2 bases and J lost 2, with 11 bases in between. In germline, CDR1 is SGHKS, CDR2 YYEKEE (reference sequence). The CDR3 bases are TGTGCCAGCAGCTTCGCAGGGCTCACCTACGAGCAGTACTGC. It yields the protein CASSFAGLTYEQYC.

A few counts support this clone. The chain combines TRBV19 with TRBJ2-3; 7 nucleotides match TRBD1. The CDR3 has 17 amino acids. Germline V lookup: CDR1 LNHDA, CDR2 SQIVND (reference sequence). With 5 bases clipped from V and 1 base from J, the junction kept 12 bases outside the gene matches. The CDR3 nucleotides read TGTGCCAGTAGTCCGTTTAAGTTTGACAGGGGCACAGATACGCAGTATTTT. This gives the protein CASSPFKFDRGTDTQYF.

V and J are TRBV7-6 and TRBJ2-7, with a possible D match to TRBD2 (6 bases). Trimming removed 4 bases from V and 2 bases from J, with 18 bases in between. CDR3 length: 16 amino acids. Germline CDR1 and CDR2: SGHVS and FNYEAQ. CDR3 residues: CASSSGRAGRPYEQYF. The DNA of the CDR3 is TGTGCCAGCAGCTCCGGTCGGGCAGGGAGGCCCTACGAGCAGTACTTC.

The V call is TRBV14, the J call TRBJ1-4; 9 nucleotides align to TRBD1. V lost 7 bases, J lost 8 bases, and 2 bases stayed unmatched. The CDR3 is 12 amino acids. From germline, CDR1 is SGHDN and CDR2 FVKESK. The CDR3, as DNA: TGTGCCAGCAAGGACAGGGGCGAAAAACTGTTTTTT. Translation: CASKDRGEKLFF. Full variable domain (missing parts from reference TRBV14 and TRBJ1-4): EAGVTQFPSHSVIEKGQTVTLRCDPISGHDNLYWYRRVMGKEIKFLLHFVKESKQDESGMPNNRFLAERTGGTYSTLKVQPAELEDSGVYFCASKDRGEKLFFGSGTQLSVL.

V usage is TRBV6-4 and J usage is TRBJ2-1; TRBD2 matches at 10 bases. The CDR3 sequence is 15 residues long. The junction had 10 bases not matched to a gene; V was cut back by 4 bases and J by 10 bases. In germline, CDR1 is MRHNA, CDR2 SNTAGT. CDR3 coding DNA: TGTGCCAGCAGTGTCTCTAGCGGGAGCGCGGGGGAGCAGTTCTTC. This translates into CASSVSSGSAGEQFF.

V is TRBV7-8 and J is TRBJ1-5; 11 bases fit TRBD1. Germline assignment: CDR1 SGHVS and CDR2 FQNEAQ. The V gene end was trimmed by 5 bases and the J gene end by 4 bases; junction bases not matched to a gene: 19. This CDR3 comprises 20 residues. In nucleotides, the CDR3 is TGTGCCAGCAGCCAACAGCGTCTCGGGACAGGGGGGATAGGAAATCAGCCCCAGCATTTT. Its translation is CASSQQRLGTGGIGNQPQHF.

Here the CDR3 DNA reads TGTGCCATCAGTGAGAGGCCAGGCCAGAGCAATCAGCCCCAGCATTTT. This encodes CAISERPGQSNQPQHF. V usage is TRBV10-3 and J usage is TRBJ1-5; D gene uncertain. CDR1 and CDR2 (germline): ENHRY, SYGVKD. V lost 2 bases and J 1 base, leaving 12 bases between the germline ends. The CDR3 has 16 amino acids.

The V gene is TRBV6-1, the J gene TRBJ1-6; TRBD1 aligns across 10 bases. CDR3 size: 18 residues. With V trimmed by 4 bases and J by 0 bases, 6 bases remained unmatched. Germline V CDR1 and CDR2: MNHNS, SASEGT. The CDR3 region is CASSADRGGISYNSPLHF. The DNA of the CDR3 is TGTGCCAGCAGTGCGGACAGGGGGGGAATCTCCTATAATTCACCCCTCCACTTT.

The chain employs TRBV5-4 and TRBJ2-2; possible D gene TRBD2, 5 bases. Trimming cost V 0 bases and J 3 bases, with 9 bases left between them. This CDR3 has 15 amino acids. In germline, CDR1 is SGHNT, CDR2 YYREEE (reference sequence). Here the CDR3 reads CASSLGLRDTGELFF. In DNA form, the CDR3 reads TGTGCCAGCAGCTTGGGACTGAGGGACACCGGGGAGCTGTTTTTT.

V and J are TRBV7-2 and TRBJ2-1; tentatively, D is TRBD1 (7 bases). The V gene lost 6 bases and the J gene lost 1 base, with 10 bases spanning the gap. The CDR3 contains 14 residues. Germline CDR1 and CDR2: SGHTA and FQGNSA. The chain's CDR3 is CASSQGGSYNEQFF. CDR3 in DNA: TGTGCCAGCAGTCAGGGGGGATCCTACAATGAGCAGTTCTTC.

The chain is built from TRBV19 and TRBJ2-7; tentative D call: TRBD2 (5 bases). There are 15 residues in the CDR3. Looked up from germline, CDR1 is LNHDA and CDR2 is SQIVND (reference sequence). V lost 5 bases, J lost 4 bases, and 18 bases lay in between. The CDR3: CASSSRTEATYEQYF. The CDR3 nucleotides are TGTGCCAGTAGTTCGAGGACGGAGGCCACGTACGAGCAGTACTTC.

V and J are TRBV6-1 and TRBJ1-2, with 7 bases lining up with TRBD1. After removal of 5 bases from V and 3 bases from J, the junction contained 6 bases not matched to a gene. The CDR3 consists of 14 residues. Germline V lookup: CDR1 MNHNS, CDR2 SASEGT. The CDR3 loop is CASSWDRKDYGYTF. DNA of the CDR3: TGTGCCAGCAGTTGGGACAGAAAAGACTATGGCTACACCTTC.

This chain connects TRBV5-4 to TRBJ2-5, with D possibly matching TRBD1 (6 bases). Germline V gene sequence: CDR1 SGHNT, CDR2 YYREEE (reference sequence). CDR3 size: 14 residues. V was cut by 4 bases and J by 0 bases, with 10 bases left in between. CDR3 sequence reads: CASSKDRHQETQYF. In nucleotides, the CDR3 is TGTGCCAGCAGCAAAGACAGGCACCAAGAGACCCAGTACTTC.

This clone was found once. The chain is built from TRBV30 and TRBJ2-5; tentatively, D is TRBD1 (6 bases). From germline, CDR1 is GTSNPN and CDR2 SVGIG (reference sequence). The CDR3 runs 13 residues. Trimming pared 4 bases from V and 4 bases from J, leaving 13 bases between. The CDR3 DNA reads TGTGCCTGGACCGAGAGGGGGAGAGAGACCCAGTACTTC. It codes for CAWTERGRETQYF. The variable domain in full, completed from reference TRBV30 and TRBJ2-5, reads SQTIHQWPATLVQPVGSPLSLECTVEGTSNPNLYWYRQAAGRGLQLLFYSVGIGQISSEVPQNLSASRPQDRQFILSSKKLLLSDSGFYLCAWTERGRETQYFGPGTRLLVL.